This T cell receptor (beta chain) is from a study of T cells of healthy individuals. In its sample, this clonotype is medium-sized. TCRdb reanalysed the 5' RACE reads using MiXCR and keeps one entry per CDR3 protein. The data contain 65,000 to 90,000 distinct CDR3 sequences, about 5% of them singletons. This receptor was taken from a female donor in good health.

The CDR3 sequence: CASSRTNSGANVLTF. DNA for the CDR3: TGTGCCAGCAGCAGAACAAACTCTGGGGCCAACGTCCTGACTTTC. This chain links TRBV7-9 with TRBJ2-6; D is ambiguous. The CDR3 is 15 amino acids. V lost 5 bases and J 0 bases, leaving 8 bases between the germline ends. Per the germline V gene, CDR1 is SEHNR and CDR2 is FQNEAQ (reference sequence).